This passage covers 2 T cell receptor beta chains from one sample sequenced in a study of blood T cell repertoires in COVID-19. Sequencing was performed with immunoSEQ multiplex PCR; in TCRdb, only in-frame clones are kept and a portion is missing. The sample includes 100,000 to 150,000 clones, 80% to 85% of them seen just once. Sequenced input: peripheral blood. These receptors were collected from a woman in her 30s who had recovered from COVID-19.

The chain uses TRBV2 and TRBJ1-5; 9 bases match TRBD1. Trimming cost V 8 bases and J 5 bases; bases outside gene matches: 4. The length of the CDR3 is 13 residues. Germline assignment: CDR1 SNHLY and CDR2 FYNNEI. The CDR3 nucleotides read TGTGCCAGCTCGAGGGACAGGGATCAGCCCCAGCATTTT. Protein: CASSRDRDQPQHF.

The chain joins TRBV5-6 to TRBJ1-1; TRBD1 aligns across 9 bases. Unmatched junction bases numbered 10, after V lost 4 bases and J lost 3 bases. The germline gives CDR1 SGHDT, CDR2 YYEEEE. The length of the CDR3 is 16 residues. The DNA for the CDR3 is TGTGCCAGCAGCCTAGAAGGACAGGGGTGGGACACTGAAGCTTTCTTT. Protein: CASSLEGQGWDTEAFF.